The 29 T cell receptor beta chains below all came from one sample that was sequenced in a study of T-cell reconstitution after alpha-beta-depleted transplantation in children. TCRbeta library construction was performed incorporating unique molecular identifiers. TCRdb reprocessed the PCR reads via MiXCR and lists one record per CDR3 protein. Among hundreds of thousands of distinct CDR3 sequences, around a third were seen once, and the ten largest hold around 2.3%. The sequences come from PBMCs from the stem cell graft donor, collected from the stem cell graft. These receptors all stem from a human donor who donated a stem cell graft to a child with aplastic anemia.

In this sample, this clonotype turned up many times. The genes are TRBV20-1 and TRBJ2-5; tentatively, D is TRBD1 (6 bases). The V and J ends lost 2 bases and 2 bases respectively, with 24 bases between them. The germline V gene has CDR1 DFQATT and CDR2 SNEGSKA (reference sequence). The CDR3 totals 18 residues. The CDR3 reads CSARMGTVTWGQQETQYF. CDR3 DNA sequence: TGCAGTGCTAGAATGGGGACCGTCACCTGGGGGCAGCAAGAGACCCAGTACTTC.

Written as DNA, the CDR3 is TGTGCCAGCAGTTTGACAGGGGGCAAAGAGACCCAGTACTTC. It translates to CASSLTGGKETQYF. V usage is TRBV12-3 or TRBV12-4 and J usage is TRBJ2-5; 10 nucleotides align to TRBD1. V shed 3 bases and J 3 bases; nucleotides not matched to a gene: 1. This CDR3 has 14 amino acids.

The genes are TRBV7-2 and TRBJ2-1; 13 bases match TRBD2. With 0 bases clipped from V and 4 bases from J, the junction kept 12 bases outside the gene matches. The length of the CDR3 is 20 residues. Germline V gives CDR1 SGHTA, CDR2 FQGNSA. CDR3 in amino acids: CASSLASGLAGEGAYNEQFF. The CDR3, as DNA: TGTGCCAGCAGCTTAGCATCCGGACTAGCGGGAGAGGGGGCTTACAATGAGCAGTTCTTC.

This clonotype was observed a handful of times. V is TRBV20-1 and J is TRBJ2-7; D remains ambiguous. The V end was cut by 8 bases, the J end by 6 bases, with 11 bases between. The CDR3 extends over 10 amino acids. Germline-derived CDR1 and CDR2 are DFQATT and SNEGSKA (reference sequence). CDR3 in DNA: TGCAGTACACCAAAAAGCGAGCAGTACGTC. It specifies CSTPKSEQYV.

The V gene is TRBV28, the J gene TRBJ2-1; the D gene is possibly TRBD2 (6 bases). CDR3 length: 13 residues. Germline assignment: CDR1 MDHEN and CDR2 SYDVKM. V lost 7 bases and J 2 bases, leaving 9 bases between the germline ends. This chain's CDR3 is CASITGAYNEQFF. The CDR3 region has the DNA TGTGCCAGCATCACGGGAGCCTACAATGAGCAGTTCTTC.

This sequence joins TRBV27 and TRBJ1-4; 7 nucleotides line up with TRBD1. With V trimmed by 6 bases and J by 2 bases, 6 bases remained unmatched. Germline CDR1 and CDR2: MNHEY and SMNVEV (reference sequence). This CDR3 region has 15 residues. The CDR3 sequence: CASSRRQGTNEKLFF. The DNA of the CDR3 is TGTGCCAGCAGCCGTAGACAGGGCACTAATGAAAAACTGTTTTTT.

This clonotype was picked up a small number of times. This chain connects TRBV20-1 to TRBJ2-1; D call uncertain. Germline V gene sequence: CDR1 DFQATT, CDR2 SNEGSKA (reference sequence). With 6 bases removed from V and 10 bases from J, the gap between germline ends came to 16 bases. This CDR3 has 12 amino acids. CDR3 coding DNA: TGCAGTGCCACCACCTCAGCTAGGGAGCAGTTCTTC. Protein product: CSATTSAREQFF.

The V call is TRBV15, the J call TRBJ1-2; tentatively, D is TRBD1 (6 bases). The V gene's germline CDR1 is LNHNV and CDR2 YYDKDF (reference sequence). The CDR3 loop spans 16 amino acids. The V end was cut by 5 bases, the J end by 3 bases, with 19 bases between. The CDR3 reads CATSERSGARYYGYTF. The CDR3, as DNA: TGTGCCACCAGCGAGAGGTCGGGGGCGCGGTACTATGGCTACACCTTC.

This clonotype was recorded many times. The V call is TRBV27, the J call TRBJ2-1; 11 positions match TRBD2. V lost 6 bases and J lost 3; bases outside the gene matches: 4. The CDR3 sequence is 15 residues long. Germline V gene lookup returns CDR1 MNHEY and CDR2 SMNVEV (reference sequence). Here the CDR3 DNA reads TGTGCCAGCAGCCCTGGACTAGCGGGCTACAATGAGCAGTTCTTC. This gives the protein CASSPGLAGYNEQFF.

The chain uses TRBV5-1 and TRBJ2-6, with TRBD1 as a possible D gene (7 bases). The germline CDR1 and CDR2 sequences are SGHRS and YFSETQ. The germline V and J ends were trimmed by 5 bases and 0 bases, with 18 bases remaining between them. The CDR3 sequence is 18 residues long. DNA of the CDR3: TGCGCCAGCAGACGGGGGACAGATGTCTCCTCTGGGGCCAACGTCCTGACTTTC. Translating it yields CASRRGTDVSSGANVLTF.

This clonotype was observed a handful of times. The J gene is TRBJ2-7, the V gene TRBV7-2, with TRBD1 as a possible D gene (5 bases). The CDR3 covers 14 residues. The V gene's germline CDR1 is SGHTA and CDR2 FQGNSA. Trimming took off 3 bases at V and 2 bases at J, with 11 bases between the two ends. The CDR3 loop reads CASSFEDTAYEQYF. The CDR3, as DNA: TGTGCCAGCAGCTTCGAGGACACCGCCTACGAGCAGTACTTC.

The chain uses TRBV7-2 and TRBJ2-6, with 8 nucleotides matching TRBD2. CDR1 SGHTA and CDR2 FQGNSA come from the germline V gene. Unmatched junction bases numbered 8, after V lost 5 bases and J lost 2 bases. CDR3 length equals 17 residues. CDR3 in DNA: TGTGCCAGCAGCCCCGGACTAGCTGGAGCTGGGGCCAACGTCCTGACTTTC. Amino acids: CASSPGLAGAGANVLTF.

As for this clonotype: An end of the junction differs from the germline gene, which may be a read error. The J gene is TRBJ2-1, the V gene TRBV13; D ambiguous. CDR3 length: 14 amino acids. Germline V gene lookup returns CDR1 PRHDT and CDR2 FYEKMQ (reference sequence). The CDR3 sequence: CASSLVVQINKQFF. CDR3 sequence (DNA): TGTGCCAGCAGCTTAGTCGTACAGATCAATAAGCAGTTCTTC.

Written as DNA, the CDR3 is TGTGCCAGCAGTCACCCGGGGGCGGGCTATGGCTACACCTTC. Amino acids: CASSHPGAGYGYTF. The rearrangement uses TRBV6-5 and TRBJ1-2; TRBD1 is a possible D gene (6 bases). The CDR3 length is 14 residues. Germline CDR1 reads MNHEY; CDR2 reads SVGAGI. The ends were cut back, 5 bases at V and 4 bases at J, with 14 bases in the middle.

The CDR3 spells CASSVTWNTEAFF. CDR3 sequence (DNA): TGTGCCAGCAGCGTTACTTGGAACACTGAAGCTTTCTTT. The V call is TRBV9, the J call TRBJ1-1; D remains unclear. Per germline, CDR1 SGDLS and CDR2 YYNGEE. CDR3 length: 13 residues. The ends were cut back, 2 bases at V and 1 base at J, with 6 bases in the middle. Full variable domain (outside the CDR3, taken from reference TRBV9 and TRBJ1-1): DSGVTQTPKHLITATGQRVTLRCSPRSGDLSVYWYQQSLDQGLQFLIQYYNGEERAKGNILERFSAQQFPDLHSELNLSSLELGDSALYFCASSVTWNTEAFFGQGTRLTVV.

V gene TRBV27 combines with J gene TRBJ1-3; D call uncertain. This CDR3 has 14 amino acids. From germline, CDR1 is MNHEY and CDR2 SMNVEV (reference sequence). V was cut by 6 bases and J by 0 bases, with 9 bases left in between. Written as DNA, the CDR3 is TGTGCCAGCAGCCAACTAGCCTCTGGAAACACCATATATTTT. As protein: CASSQLASGNTIYF.

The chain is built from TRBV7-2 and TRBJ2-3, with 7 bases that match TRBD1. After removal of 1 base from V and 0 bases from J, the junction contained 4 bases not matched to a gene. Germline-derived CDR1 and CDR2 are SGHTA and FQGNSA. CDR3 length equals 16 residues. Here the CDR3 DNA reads TGTGCCAGCAGCTTAGGGACAGGCGTTAGCACAGATACGCAGTATTTT. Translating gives CASSLGTGVSTDTQYF.

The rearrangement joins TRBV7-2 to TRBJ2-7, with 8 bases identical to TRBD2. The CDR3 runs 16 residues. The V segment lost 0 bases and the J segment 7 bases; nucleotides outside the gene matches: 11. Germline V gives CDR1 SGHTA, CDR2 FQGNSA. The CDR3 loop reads CASSLAVTSGEREQYF. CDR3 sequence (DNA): TGTGCCAGCAGCTTAGCTGTCACTAGCGGAGAGAGAGAGCAGTACTTC.

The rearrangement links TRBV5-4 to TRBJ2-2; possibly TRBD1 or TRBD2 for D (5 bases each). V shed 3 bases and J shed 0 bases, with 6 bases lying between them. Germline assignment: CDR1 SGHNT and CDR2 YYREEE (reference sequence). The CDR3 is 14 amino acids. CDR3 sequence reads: CASSWDPNTGELFF. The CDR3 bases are TGTGCCAGCAGCTGGGACCCGAACACCGGGGAGCTGTTTTTT.

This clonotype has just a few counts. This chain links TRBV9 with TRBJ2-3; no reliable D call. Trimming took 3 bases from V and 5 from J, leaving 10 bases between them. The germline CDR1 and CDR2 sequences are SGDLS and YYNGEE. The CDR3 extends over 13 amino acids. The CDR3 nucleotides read TGTGCCAGCAGCGCCCAAGGCAAAGATACGCAGTATTTT. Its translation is CASSAQGKDTQYF. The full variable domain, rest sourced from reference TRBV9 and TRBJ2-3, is DSGVTQTPKHLITATGQRVTLRCSPRSGDLSVYWYQQSLDQGLQFLIQYYNGEERAKGNILERFSAQQFPDLHSELNLSSLELGDSALYFCASSAQGKDTQYFGPGTRLTVL.

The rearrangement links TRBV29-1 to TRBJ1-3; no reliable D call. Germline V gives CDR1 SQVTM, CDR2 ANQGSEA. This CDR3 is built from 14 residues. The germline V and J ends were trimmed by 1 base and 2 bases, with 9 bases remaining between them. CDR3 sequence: CSVEVREAGNTIYF. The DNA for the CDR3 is TGCAGCGTTGAAGTAAGGGAAGCTGGAAACACCATATATTTT.

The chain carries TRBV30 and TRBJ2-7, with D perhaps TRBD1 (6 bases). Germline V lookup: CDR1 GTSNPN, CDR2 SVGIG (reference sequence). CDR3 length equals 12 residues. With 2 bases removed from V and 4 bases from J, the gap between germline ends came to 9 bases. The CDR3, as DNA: TGTGCCTGGAGTCCACAGGGTTACGAGCAGTACTTC. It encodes CAWSPQGYEQYF.

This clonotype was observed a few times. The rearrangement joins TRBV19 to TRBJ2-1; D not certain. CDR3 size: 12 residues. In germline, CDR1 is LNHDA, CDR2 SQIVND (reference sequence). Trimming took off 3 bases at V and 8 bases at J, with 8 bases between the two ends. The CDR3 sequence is CASSIRRDEQFF. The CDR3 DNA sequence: TGTGCCAGTAGTATTCGACGTGATGAGCAGTTCTTC.

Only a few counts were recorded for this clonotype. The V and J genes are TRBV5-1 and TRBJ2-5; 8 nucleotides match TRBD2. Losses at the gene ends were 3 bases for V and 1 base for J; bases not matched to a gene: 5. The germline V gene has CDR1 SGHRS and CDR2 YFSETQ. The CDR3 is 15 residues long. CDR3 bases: TGCGCCAGCAGCTCCCTACTAGCGGTCCAAGAGACCCAGTACTTC. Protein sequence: CASSSLLAVQETQYF.

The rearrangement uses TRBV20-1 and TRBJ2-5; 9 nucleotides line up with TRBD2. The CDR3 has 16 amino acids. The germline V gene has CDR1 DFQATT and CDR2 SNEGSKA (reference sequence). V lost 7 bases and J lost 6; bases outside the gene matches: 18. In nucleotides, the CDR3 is TGCAGTGTCCAAGGCGGGATAGCGGGAGATCTGAAGACCCAGTACTTC. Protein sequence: CSVQGGIAGDLKTQYF.

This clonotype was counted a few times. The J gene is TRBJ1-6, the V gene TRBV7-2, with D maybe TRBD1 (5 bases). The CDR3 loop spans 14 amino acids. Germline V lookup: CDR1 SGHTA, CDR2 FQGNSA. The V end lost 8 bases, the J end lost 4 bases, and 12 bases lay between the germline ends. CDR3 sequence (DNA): TGTGCCAGCGGAGGCACAGGATATAATTCACCCCTCCACTTT. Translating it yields CASGGTGYNSPLHF.

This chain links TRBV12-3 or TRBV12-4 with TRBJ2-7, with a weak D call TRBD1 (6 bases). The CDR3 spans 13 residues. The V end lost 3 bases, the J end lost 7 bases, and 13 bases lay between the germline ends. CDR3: CASSFEQGREQYV. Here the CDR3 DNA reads TGTGCCAGCAGTTTCGAACAGGGTCGGGAGCAGTACGTC.

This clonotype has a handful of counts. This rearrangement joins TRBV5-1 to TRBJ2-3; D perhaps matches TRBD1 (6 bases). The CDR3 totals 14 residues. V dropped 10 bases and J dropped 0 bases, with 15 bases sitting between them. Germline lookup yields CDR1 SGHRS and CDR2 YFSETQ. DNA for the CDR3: TGCGCCGGCTCGACAGGCCCAAGCACAGATACGCAGTATTTT. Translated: CAGSTGPSTDTQYF.

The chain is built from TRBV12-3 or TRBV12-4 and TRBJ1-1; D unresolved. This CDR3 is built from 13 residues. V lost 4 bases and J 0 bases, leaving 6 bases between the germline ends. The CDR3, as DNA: TGTGCCAGCAGTTCCGCGGTGAACACTGAAGCTTTCTTT. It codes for CASSSAVNTEAFF.